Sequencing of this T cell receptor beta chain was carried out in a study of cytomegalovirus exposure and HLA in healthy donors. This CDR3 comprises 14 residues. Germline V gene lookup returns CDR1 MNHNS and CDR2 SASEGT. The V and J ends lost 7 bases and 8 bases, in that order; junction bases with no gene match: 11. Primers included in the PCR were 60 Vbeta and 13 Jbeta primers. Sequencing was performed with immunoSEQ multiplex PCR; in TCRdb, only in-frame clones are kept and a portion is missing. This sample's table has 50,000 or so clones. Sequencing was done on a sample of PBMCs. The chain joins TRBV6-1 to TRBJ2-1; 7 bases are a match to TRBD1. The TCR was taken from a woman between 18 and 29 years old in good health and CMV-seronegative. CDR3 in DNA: TGTGCCAGCAACCCTATGACAGGGACGGATGAGCAGTTCTTC. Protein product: CASNPMTGTDEQFF.